This passage covers 6 T cell receptor beta chains from one sample sequenced in a study of OX40 agonist ivuxolimab in advanced cancers. The data were produced by immunoSEQ multiplex PCR, yet TCRdb's version contains in-frame clones alone and is incomplete. This repertoire shows 60,000 to 65,000 clones, approximately 85% found once; its top ten account for 3%. Sequencing was performed on CD4+ or CD8+ T cells sorted from blood, taken in a trial of the OX40 agonist ivuxolimab. The receptors here all came from an adult with an advanced solid tumor such as melanoma, head and neck, liver or kidney cancer.

This chain connects TRBV28 to TRBJ2-7; the D gene is possibly TRBD2 (5 bases). Deletions cut 6 bases from V and 5 bases from J, with 17 bases between. The CDR3 sequence is 14 residues long. Looked up from germline, CDR1 is MDHEN and CDR2 is SYDVKM. CDR3 DNA: TGTGCCAGCAGAGAAACTAGTGGGCAGAACGAGCAGTACTTC. Its protein product is CASRETSGQNEQYF.

The V gene is TRBV18, the J gene TRBJ2-2; TRBD1 might be the D (5 bases). CDR3 length: 13 residues. V lost 2 bases and J 8 bases, leaving 9 bases between the germline ends. Germline assignment: CDR1 KGHSH and CDR2 LQKENI. The CDR3 DNA is TGTGCCAGCTCACCAAGCAGGGAAGGGGAGCTGTTTTTT. Translating gives CASSPSREGELFF.

CDR3 amino acids: CASSPGGVLQETQYF. The CDR3 region has the DNA TGTGCCAGCAGCCCGGGAGGGGTCCTGCAAGAGACCCAGTACTTC. This chain joins TRBV5-8 and TRBJ2-5, with 8 bases identical to TRBD2. Germline CDR1 SGHTS, CDR2 YDEGEE. Germline trimming cut 4 bases from V and 2 bases from J; bases unmatched to any gene: 7. The CDR3 is 15 residues long. The complete variable domain, with remaining parts taken from reference TRBV5-8 and TRBJ2-5, reads EAGVTQSPTHLIKTRGQQATLRCSPISGHTSVYWYQQALGLGLQFLLWYDEGEERNRGNFPPRFSGRQFPNYSSELNVNALELEDSALYLCASSPGGVLQETQYFGPGTRLLVL.

The rearrangement links TRBV6-1 to TRBJ1-5; D uncertain. Trimming left V 6 bases short and J 2 bases short, with 8 bases between. CDR1 MNHNS and CDR2 SASEGT come from the germline V gene. This CDR3 has 13 amino acids. Here the CDR3 DNA reads TGTGCCAGCAGCGCATTTGGCAATCAGCCCCAGCATTTT. It is translated as CASSAFGNQPQHF.

The J gene is TRBJ1-4, the V gene TRBV4-3; D is ambiguous. CDR3 size: 18 residues. Per germline, CDR1 LGHNA and CDR2 YSLEER. With 3 bases removed from V and 0 bases from J, the gap between germline ends came to 17 bases. The CDR3: CASSQGPTATATNEKLFF. The CDR3 DNA reads TGCGCCAGCAGCCAGGGTCCCACAGCTACTGCAACTAATGAAAAACTGTTTTTT.

The chain couples TRBV5-4 to TRBJ2-2; 8 nucleotides match TRBD2. The CDR3 extends over 16 amino acids. The V gene's germline CDR1 is SGHNT and CDR2 YYREEE (reference sequence). The V and J ends lost 2 bases and 3 bases, in that order; junction bases with no gene match: 6. The CDR3 coding sequence is TGTGCCAGCAGCTTCCCTGGACTAGCTGACACCGGGGAGCTGTTTTTT. Amino acid sequence: CASSFPGLADTGELFF.